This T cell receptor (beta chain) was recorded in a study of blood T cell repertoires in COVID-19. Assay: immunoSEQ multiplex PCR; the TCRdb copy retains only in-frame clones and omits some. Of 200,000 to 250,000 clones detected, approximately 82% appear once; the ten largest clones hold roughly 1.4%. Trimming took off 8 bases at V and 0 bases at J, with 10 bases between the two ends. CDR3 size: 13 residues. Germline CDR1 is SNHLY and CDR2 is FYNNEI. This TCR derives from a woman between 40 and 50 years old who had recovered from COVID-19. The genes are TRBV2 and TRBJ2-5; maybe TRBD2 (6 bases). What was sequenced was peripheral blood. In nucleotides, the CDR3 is TGTGCCAGCGGGCGGGACGACCAAGAGACCCAGTACTTC. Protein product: CASGRDDQETQYF. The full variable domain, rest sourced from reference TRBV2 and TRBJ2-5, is EPEVTQTPSHQVTQMGQEVILRCVPISNHLYFYWYRQILGQKVEFLVSFYNNEISEKSEIFDDQFSVERPDGSNFTLKIRSTKLEDSAMYFCASGRDDQETQYFGPGTRLLVL.